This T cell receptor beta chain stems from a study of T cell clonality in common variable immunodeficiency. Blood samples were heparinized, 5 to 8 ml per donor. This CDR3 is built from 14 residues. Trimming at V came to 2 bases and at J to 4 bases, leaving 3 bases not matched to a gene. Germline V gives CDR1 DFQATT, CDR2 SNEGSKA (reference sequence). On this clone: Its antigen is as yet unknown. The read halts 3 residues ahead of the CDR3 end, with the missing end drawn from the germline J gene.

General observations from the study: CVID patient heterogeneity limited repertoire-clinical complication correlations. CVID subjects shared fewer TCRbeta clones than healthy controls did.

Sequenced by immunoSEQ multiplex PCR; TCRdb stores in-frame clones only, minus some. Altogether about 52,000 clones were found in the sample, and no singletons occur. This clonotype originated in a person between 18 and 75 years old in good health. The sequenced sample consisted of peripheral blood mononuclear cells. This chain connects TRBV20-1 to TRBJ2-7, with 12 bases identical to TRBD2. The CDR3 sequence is CSARPGLAGYEQYF. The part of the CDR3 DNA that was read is TGCAGTGCTAGACCGGGACTAGCGGGTTACGAG.